The 12 T cell receptor beta chains listed next were all sequenced from one sample in a study of CD8 T cells in Susac syndrome. With random hexamers, reverse transcription was performed on roughly 0.5 to 1 ug of RNA. Each CDR3 protein gets one entry after TCRdb re-called the immunoSEQ multiplex PCR reads with MiXCR. Here the sample spans 180,000 or so distinct CDR3 sequences, about 95% being singletons. The sequencing input was CD4+ T cells from PBMCs. The receptors derive from a human donor with Susac syndrome.

The rearrangement joins TRBV5-1 to TRBJ2-7, with 11 bases lining up with TRBD1. The germline V gene encodes CDR1 SGHRS and CDR2 YFSETQ. The V gene end was trimmed by 2 bases and the J gene end by 3 bases; junction bases not matched to a gene: 1. This CDR3 contains 14 residues. The CDR3 loop is CASSLGTGGYEQYF. CDR3 nucleotide sequence: TGCGCCAGCAGCTTAGGGACAGGGGGCTACGAGCAGTACTTC.

V is TRBV15 and J is TRBJ1-5; D gene unclear. The CDR3 extends over 13 amino acids. Germline V gene lookup returns CDR1 LNHNV and CDR2 YYDKDF (reference sequence). Trimming removed 1 base from V and 4 bases from J, with 5 bases in between. The CDR3 bases are TGTGCCACCAGCAGAGGACCGAATCAGCCCCAGCATTTT. This gives the protein CATSRGPNQPQHF.

Written as DNA, the CDR3 is TGCAGCGTTGAAGGTCGGCCGTCAACGGGGAACCAGTATTTT. Its translation: CSVEGRPSTGNQYF. The chain joins TRBV29-1 to TRBJ2-3; D perhaps matches TRBD2 (5 bases). Germline-derived CDR1 and CDR2 are SQVTM and ANQGSEA. The CDR3 runs 14 residues. V lost 1 base to trimming and J lost 12 bases, with 20 bases between them.

The rearrangement uses TRBV29-1 and TRBJ2-1; 9 bases are a match to TRBD2. Germline loops: CDR1 SQVTM, CDR2 ANQGSEA. The CDR3 length is 15 residues. V shed 4 bases and J 9 bases; nucleotides not matched to a gene: 13. The CDR3 spells CSVVYTGGRAIEQFF. The CDR3 DNA is TGCAGCGTTGTCTACACCGGCGGGAGGGCCATTGAGCAGTTCTTC.

The chain uses TRBV11-2 and TRBJ2-1; 15 positions agree with TRBD2. The V and J ends lost 5 bases and 4 bases, in that order; junction bases with no gene match: 6. CDR3 length: 17 residues. Germline V lookup: CDR1 SGHAT, CDR2 FQNNGV. CDR3 region: CASSRRTSGGGYNEQFF. For the CDR3, the DNA is TGTGCCAGCAGCCGCAGGACTAGCGGGGGGGGGTACAATGAGCAGTTCTTC. Combining the CDR3 with reference TRBV11-2 and TRBJ2-1 gives the whole variable domain EAGVAQSPRYKIIEKRQSVAFWCNPISGHATLYWYQQILGQGPKLLIQFQNNGVVDDSQLPKDRFSAERLKGVDSTLKIQPAKLEDSAVYLCASSRRTSGGGYNEQFFGPGTRLTVL.

The chain combines TRBV7-9 with TRBJ2-3; unclear D gene. Trimming removed 5 bases at V and 6 bases at J, with 9 bases between. CDR1 and CDR2 from the germline V gene are SEHNR and FQNEAQ (reference sequence). This CDR3 is 12 amino acids long. CDR3 coding DNA: TGTGCCAGCAGCCAGCCCCAGGATACGCAGTATTTT. Protein product: CASSQPQDTQYF.

The rearrangement joins TRBV7-6 to TRBJ2-1, with unresolved D. Germline V lookup: CDR1 SGHVS, CDR2 FNYEAQ. Trimming shortened V by 1 base and J by 5 bases, and 9 bases separated the two germline ends. This CDR3 comprises 14 residues. This CDR3 is CASSLGVRDNEQFF. The CDR3 DNA reads as TGTGCCAGCAGCTTAGGAGTCCGAGACAATGAGCAGTTCTTC.

The chain uses TRBV14 and TRBJ2-5; 10 nucleotides match TRBD2. Trimming cost V 4 bases and J 2 bases; bases outside gene matches: 10. CDR1 and CDR2 from the germline V gene are SGHDN and FVKESK. The length of the CDR3 is 17 residues. The CDR3 reads CASSPGLAELEQETQYF. CDR3 DNA sequence: TGTGCCAGCAGCCCAGGACTAGCGGAGCTTGAACAAGAGACCCAGTACTTC.

This clonotype was counted a single time. V usage is TRBV27 and J usage is TRBJ1-1; D uncertain. Germline lookup yields CDR1 MNHEY and CDR2 SMNVEV (reference sequence). CDR3 length: 16 residues. V was clipped by 4 bases and J by 5 bases, with 20 bases between them. The CDR3 DNA sequence: TGTGCCAGCAGTTCCCCGGAGTGGCGGGGTAAAACTGAAGCTTTCTTT. Its protein product is CASSSPEWRGKTEAFF.

This clonotype was seen only a few times. This chain links TRBV29-1 with TRBJ2-7, with 11 nucleotides matching TRBD1. The CDR3 totals 13 residues. V shed 3 bases and J 2 bases; nucleotides not matched to a gene: 0. Germline CDR1 SQVTM, CDR2 ANQGSEA. Here the CDR3 reads CSVEGQGAYEQYF. The CDR3, as DNA: TGCAGCGTTGAGGGACAGGGGGCCTACGAGCAGTACTTC.

This sequence joins TRBV2 and TRBJ1-1; 7 positions match TRBD1. Per the germline V gene, CDR1 is SNHLY and CDR2 is FYNNEI. This CDR3 contains 17 residues. Trimming cost V 6 bases and J 1 base; bases outside gene matches: 14. The CDR3 loop is CASSAGQVRPSNTEAFF. CDR3 in DNA: TGTGCCAGCAGCGCCGGACAGGTACGCCCGTCGAACACTGAAGCTTTCTTT.

V usage is TRBV2 and J usage is TRBJ1-2; 12 positions match TRBD1. V lost 3 bases to trimming and J lost 7 bases; unmatched junction nucleotides: 12. The length of the CDR3 is 17 residues. Germline V gives CDR1 SNHLY, CDR2 FYNNEI. The CDR3 coding sequence is TGTGCCAGCAGTGACGGGGTCCCGGGACAGGGGGCGTTTGGCTACACCTTC. Its translation is CASSDGVPGQGAFGYTF.